A selection of T cell receptor beta chains follows, all from one sample in a study of T-cell memory formation after mild COVID-19. TCRdb fed the 5' RACE reads into MiXCR, producing one record per CDR3 protein. The sample holds around 300,000 distinct CDR3 sequences; 18% are singletons and the top ten take 23%. The sequenced sample consisted of PBMCs or a T cell subset sorted from them (not recorded which). These receptor sequences come from a man younger than 35 who had mild COVID-19 (a few samples of this study predate the infection). Cell type and time point are not known. The CDR3 runs from the conserved cysteine through the conserved F or W. A D gene is named only where the DNA matches it firmly. Expanded clones get a size class; other rows say once, few or many, or leave the size out.

V	size	J	D	CDR3	DNA
TRBV6-6	.	TRBJ2-7	TRBD1	CASRNRGHYEQYF	TGTGCCAGCAGAAACAGGGGGCACTACGAGCAGTACTTC
TRBV6-5	.	TRBJ2-1	TRBD2	CASSYSKLAGVRASEQFF	TGTGCCAGCAGTTACTCTAAACTAGCGGGGGTTCGAGCCAGTGAGCAGTTCTTC
TRBV5-1	few	TRBJ1-1	.	CASSFDRPNTEAFF	TGCGCCAGCAGCTTTGACAGACCTAACACTGAAGCTTTCTTT
TRBV7-6	few	TRBJ2-1	.	CASSPVGGRYNEQFF	TGTGCCAGCAGCCCCGTGGGGGGCCGATACAATGAGCAGTTCTTC
TRBV7-7	many	TRBJ2-5	TRBD1	CASSYGTGWKTQYF	TGTGCTAGCAGCTACGGGACAGGCTGGAAGACCCAGTACTTC
TRBV6-2/TRBV6-3	.	TRBJ2-7	TRBD1	CASSYPRQGGERSYEQYF	TGTGCCAGCAGTTACCCCCGGCAAGGGGGCGAAAGGTCCTACGAGCAGTACTTC
TRBV15	few	TRBJ2-3	TRBD2	CATSGGGLTDTQYF	TGTGCCACCAGCGGCGGGGGGCTCACAGATACGCAGTATTTT
TRBV7-2	many	TRBJ2-1	TRBD1	CASRLEGQGALNEQFF	TGTGCCAGCCGATTAGAGGGGCAGGGGGCCCTCAATGAGCAGTTCTTC
TRBV9	few	TRBJ2-7	TRBD2	CASSVASGGPNEQYF	TGTGCCAGCAGCGTAGCTAGCGGGGGGCCAAACGAGCAGTACTTC
TRBV4-2	.	TRBJ1-1	.	CASMTTGIVNTEAFF	TGTGCCAGCATGACAACCGGGATAGTGAACACTGAAGCTTTCTTT
TRBV2	.	TRBJ1-1	.	CASSYDNEAFF	TGTGCCAGCAGTTACGATAATGAAGCTTTCTTT
TRBV7-3	many	TRBJ2-1	TRBD2	CASSSRGRGAHNEQFF	TGTGCCAGCAGCTCCCGCGGGCGGGGGGCGCACAATGAGCAGTTCTTC
TRBV5-1	.	TRBJ1-1	.	CASSLEGPDTEAFF	TGCGCCAGCAGCTTGGAGGGGCCAGACACTGAAGCTTTCTTT
TRBV5-1	few	TRBJ1-1	.	CASSLLSPNTEAFF	TGCGCCAGCAGCTTGCTCAGCCCGAACACTGAAGCTTTCTTT